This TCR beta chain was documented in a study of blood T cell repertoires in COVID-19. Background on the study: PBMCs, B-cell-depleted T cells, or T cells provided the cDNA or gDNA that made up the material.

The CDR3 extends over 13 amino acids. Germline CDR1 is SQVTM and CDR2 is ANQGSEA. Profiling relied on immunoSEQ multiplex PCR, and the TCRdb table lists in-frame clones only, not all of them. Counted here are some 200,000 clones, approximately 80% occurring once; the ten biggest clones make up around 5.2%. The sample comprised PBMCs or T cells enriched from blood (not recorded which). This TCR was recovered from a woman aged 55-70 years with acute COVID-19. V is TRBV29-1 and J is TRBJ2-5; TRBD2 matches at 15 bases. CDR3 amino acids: CSGLAGGEETQYF. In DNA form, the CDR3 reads TGCAGTGGACTAGCGGGGGGGGAAGAGACCCAGTACTTC.